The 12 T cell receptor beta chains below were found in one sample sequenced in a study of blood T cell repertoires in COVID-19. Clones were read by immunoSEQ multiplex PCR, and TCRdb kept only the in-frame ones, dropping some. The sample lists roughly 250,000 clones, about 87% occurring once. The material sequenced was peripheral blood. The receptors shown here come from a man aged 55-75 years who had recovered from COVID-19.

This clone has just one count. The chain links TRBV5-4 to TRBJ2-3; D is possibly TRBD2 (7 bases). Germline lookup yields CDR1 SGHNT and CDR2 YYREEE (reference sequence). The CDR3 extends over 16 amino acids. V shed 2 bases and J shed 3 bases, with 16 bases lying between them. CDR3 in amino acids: CASSLGGGARTDTQYF. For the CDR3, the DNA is TGTGCCAGCAGCTTAGGAGGGGGGGCCCGTACAGATACGCAGTATTTT.

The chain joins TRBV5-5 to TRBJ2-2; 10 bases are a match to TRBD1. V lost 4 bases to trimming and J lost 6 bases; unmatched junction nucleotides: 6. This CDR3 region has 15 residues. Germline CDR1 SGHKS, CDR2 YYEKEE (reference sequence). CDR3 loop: CASSIGTGASGELFF. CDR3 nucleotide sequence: TGTGCCAGCAGCATCGGGACAGGGGCTTCCGGGGAGCTGTTTTTT. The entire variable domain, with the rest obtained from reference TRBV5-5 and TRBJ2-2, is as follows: DAGVTQSPTHLIKTRGQQVTLRCSPISGHKSVSWYQQVLGQGPQFIFQYYEKEERGRGNFPDRFSARQFPNYSSELNVNALLLGDSALYLCASSIGTGASGELFFGEGSRLTVL.

This chain's CDR3 is CASSSTGTVSYEQYF. CDR3 nucleotide sequence: TGTGCCAGCAGCTCTACCGGGACAGTTTCCTACGAGCAGTACTTC. The rearrangement uses TRBV5-6 and TRBJ2-7; 7 nucleotides line up with TRBD1. V lost 3 bases and J lost 1; bases outside the gene matches: 7. This CDR3 contains 15 residues. Germline V gene sequence: CDR1 SGHDT, CDR2 YYEEEE.

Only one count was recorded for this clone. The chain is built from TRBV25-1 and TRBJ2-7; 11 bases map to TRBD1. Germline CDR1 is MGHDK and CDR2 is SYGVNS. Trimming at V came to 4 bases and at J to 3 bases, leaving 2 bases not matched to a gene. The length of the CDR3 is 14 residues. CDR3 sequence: CASSGTGGYYEQYF. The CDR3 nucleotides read TGTGCCAGCAGTGGGACAGGGGGCTACTACGAGCAGTACTTC.

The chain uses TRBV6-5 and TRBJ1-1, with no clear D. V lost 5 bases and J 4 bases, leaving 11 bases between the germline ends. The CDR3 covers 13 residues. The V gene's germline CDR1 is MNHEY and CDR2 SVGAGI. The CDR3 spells CASSPRTSTEAFF. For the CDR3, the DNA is TGTGCCAGCAGTCCGAGGACTAGCACTGAAGCTTTCTTT.

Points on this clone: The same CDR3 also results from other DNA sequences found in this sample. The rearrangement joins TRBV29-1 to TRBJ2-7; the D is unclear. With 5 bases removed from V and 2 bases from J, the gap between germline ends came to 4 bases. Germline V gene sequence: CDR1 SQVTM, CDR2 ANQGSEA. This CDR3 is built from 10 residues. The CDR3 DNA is TGCAGCGTTCTTGCCTACGAGCAGTACTTC. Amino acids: CSVLAYEQYF.

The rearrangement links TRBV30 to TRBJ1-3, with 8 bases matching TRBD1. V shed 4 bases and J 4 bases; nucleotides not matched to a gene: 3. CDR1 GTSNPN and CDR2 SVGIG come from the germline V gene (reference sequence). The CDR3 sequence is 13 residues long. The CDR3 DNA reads TGTGCCTGGACCCGACAGGGGGGAAACACCATATATTTT. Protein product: CAWTRQGGNTIYF.

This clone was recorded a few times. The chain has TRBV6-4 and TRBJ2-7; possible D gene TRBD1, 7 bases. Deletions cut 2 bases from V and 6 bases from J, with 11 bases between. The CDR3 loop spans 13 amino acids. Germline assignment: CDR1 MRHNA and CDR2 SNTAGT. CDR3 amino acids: CASSDQGGGEQYF. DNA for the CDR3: TGTGCCAGCAGTGACCAGGGGGGCGGCGAGCAGTACTTC.

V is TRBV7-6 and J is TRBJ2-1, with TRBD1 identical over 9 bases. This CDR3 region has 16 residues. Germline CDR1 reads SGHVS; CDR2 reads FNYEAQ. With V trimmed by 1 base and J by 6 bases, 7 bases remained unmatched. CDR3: CASSLDGTGIFNEQFF. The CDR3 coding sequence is TGTGCCAGCAGCTTAGATGGGACAGGGATCTTCAATGAGCAGTTCTTC.

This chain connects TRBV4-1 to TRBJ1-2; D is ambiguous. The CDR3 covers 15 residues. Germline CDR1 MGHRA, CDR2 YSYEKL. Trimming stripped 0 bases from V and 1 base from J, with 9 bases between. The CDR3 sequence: CASSQEGLSNYGYTF. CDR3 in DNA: TGCGCCAGCAGCCAAGAAGGACTGAGTAACTATGGCTACACCTTC.

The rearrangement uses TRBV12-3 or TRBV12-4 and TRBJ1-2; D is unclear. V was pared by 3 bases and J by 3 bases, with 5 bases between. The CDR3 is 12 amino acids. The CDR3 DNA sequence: TGTGCCAGCAGTTTTAGTGACTATGGCTACACCTTC. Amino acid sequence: CASSFSDYGYTF.

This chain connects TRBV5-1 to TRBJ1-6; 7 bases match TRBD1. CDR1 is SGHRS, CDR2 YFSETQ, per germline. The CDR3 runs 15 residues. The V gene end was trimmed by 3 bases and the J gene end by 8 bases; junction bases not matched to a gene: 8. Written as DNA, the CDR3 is TGCGCCAGCAGCTCCAATGGACAGGACTATTCACCCCTCCACTTT. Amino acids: CASSSNGQDYSPLHF.